The 32 T cell receptor beta chains below all came from one sample that was sequenced in a study of T cells in Graves' hyperthyroidism and ophthalmopathy. Researchers amplified the TCR beta CDR3 regions from RNA transcripts. An initial round of RT-PCR targeting the TCR CDR3 relied on the HTBI primer set. MiXCR, run by TCRdb on the multiplex PCR reads, gives a single entry per CDR3 protein. This sample carries hundreds of thousands of distinct CDR3 sequences, about half of them seen once, and the ten largest clones take 8% to 8.5%. Input material: peripheral blood or thyroid tissue (not recorded which). These receptors were obtained from a woman aged 18-29 years with Graves' hyperthyroidism.

This clonotype was counted ten times or more. The chain carries TRBV19 and TRBJ2-7; 8 bases agree with TRBD2. Germline V gene data show CDR1 as LNHDA and CDR2 as SQIVND (reference sequence). CDR3 length equals 13 residues. V dropped 9 bases and J dropped 3; count of bases not matched to a gene: 7. The CDR3 region has the DNA TGTGCCAGCAGTTCCGGGACTAGCTACGAGCAGTACTTC. Amino acids: CASSSGTSYEQYF.

This clonotype was detected ten times or more. The V and J genes are TRBV29-1 and TRBJ1-2; D not resolved. The germline gives CDR1 SQVTM, CDR2 ANQGSEA. The V and J ends lost 5 bases and 4 bases respectively, with 17 bases between them. The CDR3 spans 14 residues. For the CDR3, the DNA is TGCAGCGTTCTCTACCAGACAAGCAGCTATGGCTACACCTTC. This codes for CSVLYQTSSYGYTF.

The DNA for the CDR3 is TGTGCCATCAGTGAATCCGGGGGCGGCCAGGGGCCCCAGCATTTT. Protein product: CAISESGGGQGPQHF. This rearrangement joins TRBV10-3 to TRBJ1-5; a possible D gene is TRBD1 (6 bases). The germline CDR1 and CDR2 sequences are ENHRY and SYGVKD. The CDR3 runs 15 residues. Trimming removed 3 bases from V and 9 bases from J, with 18 bases in between.

Note on this clonotype: A read error is possible here, since a much larger clone lies one base away. The rearrangement joins TRBV10-3 to TRBJ1-2; 8 bases are a match to TRBD1. There are 13 residues in the CDR3. In germline, CDR1 is ENHRY, CDR2 SYGVKD. The CDR3 sequence: CAISGQGGYGHTF. In DNA form, the CDR3 reads TGTGCCATCAGCGGACAGGGAGGCTATGGCCACACCTTC.

This clonotype was recorded a few times. This rearrangement joins TRBV10-3 to TRBJ1-4, with TRBD1 matching 7 bases. The V gene's germline CDR1 is ENHRY and CDR2 SYGVKD. This CDR3 spans 14 amino acids. J was trimmed by 7 bases and V by 10 bases; bases with no gene match: 12. In DNA, the CDR3 is TGTGCCAGCAGCCCGGACAGGCTCGGTGAAAAACTGTTTTTT. Its translation: CASSPDRLGEKLFF.

The genes are TRBV5-4 and TRBJ1-1; D is uncertain. Per germline, CDR1 SGHNT and CDR2 YYREEE (reference sequence). This CDR3 comprises 16 residues. The V end lost 0 bases, the J end lost 5 bases, and 17 bases lay between the germline ends. The CDR3 here is CASSLGMEAEWTEAFF. Here the CDR3 DNA reads TGTGCCAGCAGCTTGGGCATGGAGGCAGAATGGACTGAAGCTTTCTTT.

This clonotype was recorded a few times. The rearrangement joins TRBV20-1 to TRBJ2-7; D remains unclear. V gave up 2 bases and J gave up 0 bases, with 11 bases separating them. Looked up from germline, CDR1 is DFQATT and CDR2 is SNEGSKA (reference sequence). The CDR3 contains 14 residues. The CDR3 spells CSARSASSSYEQYF. The CDR3 region has the DNA TGCAGTGCTAGATCCGCCAGCAGCTCCTACGAGCAGTACTTC.

The genes are TRBV2 and TRBJ1-6; D is perhaps TRBD1 (5 bases). This CDR3 has 17 residues. The germline V gene has CDR1 SNHLY and CDR2 FYNNEI. V dropped 6 bases and J dropped 0 bases, with 15 bases sitting between them. CDR3 sequence (DNA): TGTGCCAGCAGCTTCATGACAGCAAGCTCCTATAATTCACCCCTCCACTTT. It encodes CASSFMTASSYNSPLHF.

As concerns this clonotype: It may be a read error: a sequence one base away is much more abundant. The chain recombines TRBV2 with TRBJ2-5; D is unresolved. The CDR3 runs to 13 residues. Germline V gene data show CDR1 as SNHLY and CDR2 as FYNNEI. V lost 1 base, J lost 2 bases, and 5 bases lay in between. CDR3 DNA sequence: TGTGCCAGCAGTGAAGTAAGGCAAGAGACCCAGTACTTC. This translates into CASSEVRQETQYF.

Points on this clonotype: Compared with germline, one end of the junction differs, possibly owing to a read error. The genes are TRBV7-9 and TRBJ2-7, with D perhaps matching TRBD2 (5 bases). The germline CDR1 and CDR2 sequences are SEHNR and FQNEAQ (reference sequence). The length of the CDR3 is 15 residues. The CDR3 DNA reads TGCGCCAGCAGCCAAGATGGCGGACGAGGGTACGAGCAGTACTTC. Translating it yields CASSQDGGRGYEQYF.

The chain uses TRBV25-1 and TRBJ1-4; 9 bases align to TRBD1. Germline lookup yields CDR1 MGHDK and CDR2 SYGVNS. CDR3 length: 15 amino acids. The CDR3 reads CARDHRTGDGEKLFF. CDR3 sequence (DNA): TGTGCTAGAGATCATAGGACAGGGGATGGTGAAAAACTGTTTTTT.

This clonotype has at least ten counts. The chain carries TRBV2 and TRBJ1-5; D not certain. CDR3 length: 14 residues. Per germline, CDR1 SNHLY and CDR2 FYNNEI. V was pared by 3 bases and J by 2 bases, with 8 bases between. CDR3 DNA: TGTGCCAGCAGTGAGGAAAGGGGCAATCAGCCCCAGCATTTT. Its protein is CASSEERGNQPQHF.

The table lists this clonotype with a few counts. The chain links TRBV2 to TRBJ1-2, with D unclear. This CDR3 spans 12 amino acids. Germline CDR1 and CDR2: SNHLY and FYNNEI. The germline V and J ends were trimmed by 5 bases and 7 bases, with 11 bases remaining between them. The CDR3 DNA sequence: TGTGCCAGCAGTTTAGAATTAGTTGGCTACACCTTC. This gives the protein CASSLELVGYTF.

The chain uses TRBV2 and TRBJ1-5; no definite D call. Germline V gene sequence: CDR1 SNHLY, CDR2 FYNNEI. V dropped 5 bases and J dropped 8 bases, with 10 bases sitting between them. The CDR3 extends over 12 amino acids. The CDR3 spells CASSLLGEPQHF. The CDR3 DNA sequence: TGTGCCAGCAGTTTACTCGGGGAGCCCCAGCATTTT.

This clonotype has just one count. It may be a read error: a sequence one base away is much more abundant. The J gene is TRBJ2-7, the V gene TRBV10-3; a possible D gene is TRBD1 (5 bases). The CDR3 consists of 13 residues. CDR1 and CDR2 from the germline V gene are ENHRY and SYGVKD. CDR3 DNA: TGTGCCATCAGACTACAGGTCTCCTGCGAGCAGTACTTC. This translates into CAIRLQVSCEQYF.

CDR3 protein: CASSLVEVNYGYTF. The CDR3 region has the DNA TGTGCCAGCAGCTTGGTGGAAGTTAACTATGGCTACACCTTC. This sequence joins TRBV5-6 and TRBJ1-2; D remains ambiguous. CDR3 length: 14 residues. Trimming took 0 bases from V and 1 from J, leaving 7 bases between them. Germline values: CDR1 SGHDT, CDR2 YYEEEE. The full variable domain, with the rest looked up from reference TRBV5-6 and TRBJ1-2, is DAGVTQSPTHLIKTRGQQVTLRCSPKSGHDTVSWYQQALGQGPQFIFQYYEEEERQRGNFPDRFSGHQFPNYSSELNVNALLLGDSALYLCASSLVEVNYGYTFGSGTRLTVV.

CDR3 sequence: CASSEQQGATDTQYF. The CDR3 DNA is TGTGCCAGCAGTGAACAGCAGGGGGCTACAGATACGCAGTATTTT. The chain joins TRBV2 to TRBJ2-3; the match to TRBD1 covers 8 bases. This CDR3 is built from 15 residues. The V segment lost 2 bases and the J segment 3 bases; nucleotides outside the gene matches: 4. Germline CDR1 is SNHLY and CDR2 is FYNNEI.

This clonotype was recorded once. This chain uses TRBV25-1 with TRBJ2-2; D may be TRBD2 (6 bases). V lost 1 base, J lost 3 bases, and 12 bases lay in between. CDR3 length: 16 residues. Germline loops: CDR1 MGHDK, CDR2 SYGVNS. CDR3 sequence: CASSELGREDTGELFF. The CDR3 DNA reads TGTGCCAGCAGTGAATTGGGCAGGGAGGACACCGGGGAGCTGTTTTTT.

A word on this clonotype: A much larger clone lies one base from this, so it may be a read error. This chain uses TRBV9 with TRBJ1-2; D is ambiguous. From germline, CDR1 is SGDLS and CDR2 YYNGEE. The CDR3 has 15 amino acids. The CDR3 DNA sequence: TGTGCCAGCAGCGTAGGTCCAGCAGCTAACTATGGCTGCACCTTC. It codes for CASSVGPAANYGCTF.

V is TRBV24-1 and J is TRBJ2-5; tentatively, D is TRBD2 (6 bases). Trimming removed 2 bases from V and 5 bases from J, with 8 bases in between. CDR3 size: 13 residues. Germline assignment: CDR1 KGHDR and CDR2 SFDVKD. CDR3 amino acids: CATSDSAGETQYF. The CDR3 DNA follows: TGTGCCACCAGTGATTCGGCGGGGGAGACCCAGTACTTC.

This clonotype was observed many times. The CDR3 DNA is TGTGCCAGCAGTGATCGAGAGGGCATTGGAGGTTTCTTT. It specifies CASSDREGIGGFF. The chain combines TRBV2 with TRBJ1-1; D is uncertain. Trimming removed 3 bases from V and 13 bases from J, with 18 bases in between. Germline values: CDR1 SNHLY, CDR2 FYNNEI. This CDR3 has 13 amino acids. Using reference TRBV2 and TRBJ1-1 for the parts outside the CDR3, the full variable domain is EPEVTQTPSHQVTQMGQEVILRCVPISNHLYFYWYRQILGQKVEFLVSFYNNEISEKSEIFDDQFSVERPDGSNFTLKIRSTKLEDSAMYFCASSDREGIGGFFGQGTRLTVV.

This chain joins TRBV7-9 and TRBJ2-3, with 10 bases matching TRBD2. J gave up 5 bases and V 5 bases, and 7 bases lay outside the gene matches. The CDR3 consists of 15 residues. Germline V lookup: CDR1 SEHNR, CDR2 FQNEAQ (reference sequence). The chain's CDR3 is CASSRSLAGGDTQYF. In DNA form, the CDR3 reads TGTGCCAGCAGCAGAAGTTTAGCGGGAGGAGATACGCAGTATTTT.

In DNA form, the CDR3 reads TGTGCCCGCACCGGGACAGAAGAGACCCAGTACTTC. Its translation: CARTGTEETQYF. The chain employs TRBV2 and TRBJ2-5, with 7 bases matching TRBD1. Germline loops: CDR1 SNHLY, CDR2 FYNNEI. Trimming cost V 11 bases and J 3 bases; bases outside gene matches: 6. The CDR3 contains 12 residues.

This clonotype was counted only a few times. The CDR3 DNA reads TGCAGCGGAAGACAGGGAAGGGGCAATCAGCCCCAGCATTTT. Its translation is CSGRQGRGNQPQHF. The rearrangement uses TRBV29-1 and TRBJ1-5, with 7 bases aligning to TRBD1. Per the germline V gene, CDR1 is SQVTM and CDR2 is ANQGSEA. This CDR3 is built from 14 residues. V was pared by 7 bases and J by 2 bases, with 8 bases of the junction left unmatched.

This sequence joins TRBV15 and TRBJ1-3; D is possibly TRBD1 (6 bases). This CDR3 region has 15 residues. CDR1 is LNHNV, CDR2 YYDKDF, per germline (reference sequence). The V gene lost 5 bases and the J gene lost 2 bases, with 13 bases spanning the gap. The CDR3 DNA is TGTGCCACCAGCCGGCTACCAGGGGCTGGAAACACCATATATTTT. Translation gives CATSRLPGAGNTIYF.

The chain has TRBV19 and TRBJ2-5, with 8 positions matching TRBD1. The CDR3 contains 13 residues. Germline-derived CDR1 and CDR2 are LNHDA and SQIVND (reference sequence). The J segment lost 5 bases and the V segment lost 6 bases, leaving 5 bases of the junction unmatched. The CDR3 spells CASSLDRDETQYF. The CDR3 DNA sequence: TGTGCCAGTAGCCTGGACAGGGACGAGACCCAGTACTTC.

This clonotype was counted ten times or more. The chain links TRBV24-1 to TRBJ1-2, with D uncertain. Germline values: CDR1 KGHDR, CDR2 SFDVKD. This CDR3 region has 11 residues. V was cut by 4 bases and J by 7 bases, with 6 bases left in between. The CDR3 DNA is TGTGCCACCAGTGACCCGGTTGGCTACACCTTC. Protein: CATSDPVGYTF.

This clonotype was seen only a few times. The chain has TRBV5-1 and TRBJ1-3, with D maybe TRBD1 (5 bases). Germline V CDR1 and CDR2: SGHRS, YFSETQ. With 3 bases removed from V and 0 bases from J, the gap between germline ends came to 10 bases. The CDR3 is 15 amino acids. The CDR3 protein is CASSYGTDSGNTIYF. The CDR3 DNA sequence: TGCGCCAGCAGCTACGGGACGGACTCTGGAAACACCATATATTTT.

The rearrangement links TRBV10-3 to TRBJ2-7, with D maybe TRBD1 (5 bases). Germline V CDR1 and CDR2: ENHRY, SYGVKD. The V end was cut by 3 bases, the J end by 3 bases, with 21 bases between. The CDR3 covers 17 residues. The CDR3, as DNA: TGTGCCATCAGTGAACATCAGGGAAGGAGTCTCGGCTACGAGCAGTACTTC. Protein product: CAISEHQGRSLGYEQYF.

In its sample, this clonotype was seen many times. The rearrangement links TRBV15 to TRBJ2-2, with unresolved D. Trimming removed 0 bases from V and 7 bases from J, with 6 bases in between. The CDR3 consists of 13 residues. Germline CDR1 is LNHNV and CDR2 is YYDKDF (reference sequence). The CDR3 nucleotides read TGTGCCACCAGCAGAGATTTGGGCGGGGAGCTGTTTTTT. Protein sequence: CATSRDLGGELFF.

The sample holds a few counts of this clonotype. J is TRBJ1-2 and V is TRBV25-1, with TRBD1 matching over 8 bases. V dropped 6 bases and J dropped 5; count of bases not matched to a gene: 14. CDR3 length equals 16 residues. The germline V gene encodes CDR1 MGHDK and CDR2 SYGVNS. CDR3 sequence (DNA): TGTGCCAGCAGCGGTTCCCGGGACAGGATTGTTTATGGCTACACCTTC. It encodes CASSGSRDRIVYGYTF.

The chain employs TRBV10-3 and TRBJ1-1; a possible D gene is TRBD1 (5 bases). V lost 3 bases and J lost 5, with 13 bases in between. Germline CDR1 ENHRY, CDR2 SYGVKD. This CDR3 is 14 amino acids long. CDR3 nucleotide sequence: TGTGCCATCAGTGACTCTACAGGCGCTACTGAAGCTTTCTTT. Translating gives CAISDSTGATEAFF.